Below are 27 T cell receptor beta chains sequenced from a single sample in a study of blood T cells in healthy people across ages. Primed by a sample-barcoded 5' primer and a J-beta primer mix, a second PCR proceeded for about 6 to 11 cycles. TCRdb re-analysed the 5' RACE reads in MiXCR, keeping a single row per CDR3 protein. The table includes roughly 1.5 million distinct CDR3 sequences, roughly 43% detected once. The source material was blood. The receptors originated from a woman aged 18-35 years in good health.

This chain links TRBV2 with TRBJ2-3; D possibly corresponds to TRBD1 (5 bases). Trimming stripped 4 bases from V and 3 bases from J, with 14 bases between. Germline CDR1 is SNHLY and CDR2 is FYNNEI. This CDR3 is built from 15 residues. This CDR3 is CASSVQGAITDTQYF. In DNA form, the CDR3 reads TGTGCCAGCAGTGTGCAAGGGGCGATAACAGATACGCAGTATTTT.

The rearrangement joins TRBV10-3 to TRBJ1-2; D gene unclear. CDR1 and CDR2 (germline): ENHRY, SYGVKD. V shed 6 bases and J shed 2 bases, with 10 bases lying between them. The CDR3 is made up of 13 amino acids. CDR3 region: CAISRAGNYGYTF. The CDR3 DNA reads as TGTGCCATCAGCAGAGCAGGCAACTATGGCTACACCTTC.

The chain recombines TRBV14 with TRBJ2-3; 10 bases map to TRBD2. CDR3 length: 17 amino acids. Trimming at V came to 4 bases and at J to 4 bases, leaving 11 bases not matched to a gene. CDR1 is SGHDN, CDR2 FVKESK, per germline. This CDR3 reads CASSRRLAGETADTQYF. The DNA for the CDR3 is TGTGCCAGCAGCCGCAGGCTAGCGGGAGAAACGGCAGATACGCAGTATTTT.

This clonotype was detected a few times. This chain links TRBV29-1 with TRBJ2-3; the match to TRBD1 covers 9 bases. V was clipped by 6 bases and J by 2 bases; unmatched bases: 18. The CDR3 is 18 residues long. CDR1 and CDR2 from the germline V gene are SQVTM and ANQGSEA. The CDR3 nucleotides are TGCAGCGTCTCCCCCCCAGAACTCGGGACAGGGAACACAGATACGCAGTATTTT. Residues: CSVSPPELGTGNTDTQYF.

The sample holds a few counts of this clonotype. This chain uses TRBV20-1 with TRBJ1-4, with 9 bases aligning to TRBD1. CDR1 and CDR2 (germline): DFQATT, SNEGSKA (reference sequence). The CDR3 runs to 16 residues. J lost 6 bases, V lost 5 bases, and 13 bases had no gene match. The DNA of the CDR3 is TGCAGTGCTGGGACAGGGTATGGGGTAGGGGATGAAAAACTGTTTTTT. Its protein is CSAGTGYGVGDEKLFF.

This clonotype appeared once. The rearrangement uses TRBV27 and TRBJ2-5; 8 bases are shared with TRBD2. The DNA end favors TRBJ2-7, so the J call may be wrong. The germline CDR1 and CDR2 sequences are MNHEY and SMNVEV (reference sequence). The CDR3 is made up of 15 amino acids. CDR3 amino acids: CASSFFGRAFYEQYF. CDR3 coding DNA: TGTGCCAGCAGTTTTTTCGGGAGGGCTTTCTACGAGCAGTACTTC.

The chain recombines TRBV27 with TRBJ2-7; D unclear. The CDR3 runs 14 residues. Germline V CDR1 and CDR2: MNHEY, SMNVEV (reference sequence). The V end was cut by 3 bases, the J end by 2 bases, with 11 bases between. The CDR3 coding sequence is TGTGCCAGCAGTTTCTTGCCAACCGCCTACGAGCAGTACTTC. Translation: CASSFLPTAYEQYF.

There are a few counts of this clonotype. This chain links TRBV6-2 or TRBV6-3 with TRBJ2-5, with D hard to call. Trimming took off 6 bases at V and 2 bases at J, with 10 bases between the two ends. CDR1 and CDR2 (germline): MNHEY, SVGEGT. CDR3 length: 13 residues. In nucleotides, the CDR3 is TGTGCCAGCAGCACCTTGGGGCAAGAGACCCAGTACTTC. Encoded protein: CASSTLGQETQYF.

There are a few counts of this clonotype. This rearrangement joins TRBV7-9 to TRBJ2-7, with TRBD1 identical over 8 bases. With 0 bases clipped from V and 2 bases from J, the junction kept 3 bases outside the gene matches. Germline V gene lookup returns CDR1 SEHNR and CDR2 FQNEAQ (reference sequence). CDR3 length equals 15 residues. The CDR3 region has the DNA TGTGCCAGCAGCTTAGCACCGGACAGGGCCTACGAGCAGTACTTC. As protein: CASSLAPDRAYEQYF.

V is TRBV25-1 and J is TRBJ2-1; 7 bases align to TRBD1. This CDR3 has 15 residues. Germline V gives CDR1 MGHDK, CDR2 SYGVNS. V lost 3 bases, J lost 5 bases, and 7 bases stayed unmatched. As DNA, the CDR3 is TGTGCCAGCAGTGAGGAACGACAGGGTAACAATGAGCAGTTCTTC. This translates into CASSEERQGNNEQFF.

The chain combines TRBV29-1 with TRBJ1-4; D call uncertain. V was clipped by 4 bases and J by 8 bases, with 8 bases between them. This CDR3 has 11 residues. The V gene's germline CDR1 is SQVTM and CDR2 ANQGSEA. The CDR3 loop is CSVALREKLFF. For the CDR3, the DNA is TGCAGCGTTGCCTTGAGAGAAAAACTGTTTTTT. The full variable domain, with the rest looked up from reference TRBV29-1 and TRBJ1-4, is SAVISQKPSRDICQRGTSLTIQCQVDSQVTMMFWYRQQPGQSLTLIATANQGSEATYESGFVIDKFPISRPNLTFSTLTVSNMSPEDSSIYLCSVALREKLFFGSGTQLSVL.

V gene TRBV4-1 combines with J gene TRBJ2-3; either TRBD1 or TRBD2 may fit D (6 bases each). The CDR3 totals 16 residues. Germline values: CDR1 MGHRA, CDR2 YSYEKL. V dropped 4 bases and J dropped 3 bases, with 17 bases sitting between them. The CDR3 spells CASSPSPGAGTDTQYF. CDR3 nucleotide sequence: TGCGCCAGCAGCCCCTCACCGGGGGCTGGAACAGATACGCAGTATTTT.

V usage is TRBV12-3 or TRBV12-4 and J usage is TRBJ1-5; maybe TRBD1 (6 bases). Trimming stripped 5 bases from V and 5 bases from J, with 13 bases between. The CDR3 consists of 14 residues. CDR3 sequence (DNA): TGTGCCAGCAGTACCACCCAGGGGTATCAGCCCCAGCATTTT. Translating it yields CASSTTQGYQPQHF.

The chain recombines TRBV6-1 with TRBJ1-5, with 10 bases identical to TRBD1. V gave up 8 bases and J gave up 4 bases; unmatched junction bases: 8. CDR1 MNHNS and CDR2 SASEGT come from the germline V gene. The CDR3 runs 15 residues. CDR3 coding DNA: TGTGCCAGCCTATTCGGGACAGGGGATAATCAGCCCCAGCATTTT. Translation gives CASLFGTGDNQPQHF.

The table lists this clonotype with a count of one. The DNA for the CDR3 is TGTGCCAGCGTATCTAGCAGGAGGAATGAGCAGTACTTC. This codes for CASVSSRRNEQYF. The chain links TRBV6-5 to TRBJ2-5; possible D gene TRBD2, 5 bases. This CDR3 contains 13 residues. Germline V gene lookup returns CDR1 MNHEY and CDR2 SVGAGI. The V and J ends lost 8 bases and 11 bases respectively, with 21 bases between them.

The genes are TRBV5-1 and TRBJ1-1; D possibly corresponds to TRBD1 (5 bases). V lost 7 bases to trimming and J lost 1 base, with 14 bases between them. The CDR3 has 14 residues. Germline loops: CDR1 SGHRS, CDR2 YFSETQ. The CDR3 DNA is TGCGCCAGCGGCCGGGGACTTCAGAACACTGAAGCTTTCTTT. It is translated as CASGRGLQNTEAFF.

The J gene is TRBJ2-7, the V gene TRBV20-1, with TRBD2 identical over 14 bases. Germline CDR1 DFQATT, CDR2 SNEGSKA (reference sequence). The CDR3 has 15 residues. V shed 3 bases and J 2 bases; nucleotides not matched to a gene: 3. CDR3 in DNA: TGCAGTGCTAGCGGACTAGCGGGAGGCCCCTACGAGCAGTACTTC. This translates into CSASGLAGGPYEQYF.

This rearrangement joins TRBV6-5 to TRBJ2-3, with 11 positions matching TRBD2. This CDR3 is built from 15 residues. Germline V lookup: CDR1 MNHEY, CDR2 SVGAGI. V gave up 10 bases and J gave up 2 bases; unmatched junction bases: 8. CDR3 DNA: TGTGCCACCTCCGGGACTAGCGGCCTCACAGATACGCAGTATTTT. Its translation is CATSGTSGLTDTQYF.

This rearrangement joins TRBV4-3 to TRBJ1-2; D is undetermined. Per germline, CDR1 LGHNA and CDR2 YSLEER. V was shortened by 0 bases and J by 2 bases, with 13 bases between the two germline ends. The CDR3 length is 16 residues. CDR3 sequence (DNA): TGCGCCAGCAGCCAAGATAGCCACAGCCCCAACTATGGCTACACCTTC. Amino acid sequence: CASSQDSHSPNYGYTF.

The chain couples TRBV30 to TRBJ1-1, with D unresolved. V lost 5 bases and J 5 bases, leaving 15 bases between the germline ends. The germline V gene encodes CDR1 GTSNPN and CDR2 SVGIG (reference sequence). CDR3 length equals 13 residues. CDR3 nucleotide sequence: TGTGCCTGGGGTGAGTGGGGAGGGACTGAAGCTTTCTTT. Protein: CAWGEWGGTEAFF. Using reference TRBV30 and TRBJ1-1 for the parts outside the CDR3, the full variable domain is SQTIHQWPATLVQPVGSPLSLECTVEGTSNPNLYWYRQAAGRGLQLLFYSVGIGQISSEVPQNLSASRPQDRQFILSSKKLLLSDSGFYLCAWGEWGGTEAFFGQGTRLTVV.

CDR3 protein: CASNPSLWTGAYNEQYF. CDR3 coding DNA: TGTGCCAGCAACCCGTCTTTGTGGACAGGCGCCTACAATGAGCAGTACTTC. The rearrangement joins TRBV7-9 to TRBJ2-1, with 7 nucleotides matching TRBD1. The DNA matches TRBJ2-7 better at its end, which makes the J call doubtful. CDR1 is SEHNR, CDR2 FQNEAQ, per germline (reference sequence). The CDR3 sequence is 17 residues long.

This clonotype has more than one count but fewer than ten. This chain uses TRBV7-6 with TRBJ1-4; D not certain. The V end lost 5 bases, the J end lost 3 bases, and 7 bases lay between the germline ends. CDR1 and CDR2 (germline): SGHVS, FNYEAQ. CDR3 length: 13 residues. CDR3 nucleotides: TGTGCCAGCAGCCACCAACCTAATGAAAAACTGTTTTTT. Translating gives CASSHQPNEKLFF.

This clonotype was seen more than once but under ten times. The chain has TRBV20-1 and TRBJ2-7; D could derive from TRBD1 or TRBD2 (5 bases each). The CDR3 contains 15 residues. CDR1 is DFQATT and CDR2 is SNEGSKA in the germline V gene (reference sequence). Trimming pared 3 bases from V and 0 bases from J, leaving 15 bases between. The CDR3 nucleotides are TGCAGTGCTAGCTATCCGGGGACGGGCTCCTACGAGCAGTACTTC. This sequence encodes CSASYPGTGSYEQYF.

The chain employs TRBV7-9 and TRBJ2-1; 8 bases agree with TRBD2. Germline-derived CDR1 and CDR2 are SEHNR and FQNEAQ (reference sequence). The V segment lost 10 bases and the J segment 9 bases; nucleotides outside the gene matches: 11. There are 13 residues in the CDR3. CDR3 amino acids: CATRRAGDFEQFF. The CDR3 DNA is TGTGCCACCCGACGAGCGGGAGACTTTGAGCAGTTCTTC.

This clonotype has ten or more counts. V gene TRBV4-1 combines with J gene TRBJ2-1; the match to TRBD2 covers 8 bases. After removal of 4 bases from V and 7 bases from J, the junction contained 6 bases not matched to a gene. The CDR3 is made up of 14 amino acids. Germline loops: CDR1 MGHRA, CDR2 YSYEKL. In nucleotides, the CDR3 is TGCGCCAGCAGCCCCCTCCGGGGGGGGAATGAGCAGTTCTTC. Amino acid sequence: CASSPLRGGNEQFF.

The V and J genes are TRBV6-5 and TRBJ2-4; a possible D gene is TRBD1 (5 bases). With the DNA end fitting TRBJ2-7 better, the J assignment may be wrong. Germline V gives CDR1 MNHEY, CDR2 SVGAGI. This CDR3 has 15 residues. CDR3 sequence (DNA): TGTGCCAGCAGTCACGTAACAGGTGGCCTGAACGAGCAGTACTTC. As protein: CASSHVTGGLNEQYF.

Concerning this clonotype itself: One junction end does not reproduce the germline sequence, and a read error may be involved. J is TRBJ2-1 and V is TRBV6-4, with TRBD2 matching over 9 bases. CDR1 and CDR2 (germline): MRHNA, SNTAGT. CDR3 length: 15 residues. The CDR3 DNA is TGTGCCGGCAGTGTGCGGGGGGGTACCTACAATGAGCGGTTCTTC. Amino acid sequence: CAGSVRGGTYNERFF.